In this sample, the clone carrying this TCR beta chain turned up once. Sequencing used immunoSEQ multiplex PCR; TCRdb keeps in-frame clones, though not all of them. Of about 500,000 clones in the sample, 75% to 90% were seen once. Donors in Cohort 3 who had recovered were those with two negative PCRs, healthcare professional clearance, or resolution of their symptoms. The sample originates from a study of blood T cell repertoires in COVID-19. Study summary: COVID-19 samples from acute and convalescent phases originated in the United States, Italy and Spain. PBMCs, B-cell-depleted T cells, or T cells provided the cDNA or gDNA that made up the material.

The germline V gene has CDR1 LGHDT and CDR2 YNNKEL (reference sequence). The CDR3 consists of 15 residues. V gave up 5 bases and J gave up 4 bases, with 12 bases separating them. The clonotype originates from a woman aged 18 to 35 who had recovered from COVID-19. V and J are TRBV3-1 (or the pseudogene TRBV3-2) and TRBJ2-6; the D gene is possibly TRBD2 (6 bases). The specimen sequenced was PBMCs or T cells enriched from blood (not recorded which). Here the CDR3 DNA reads TGTGCCAGCAGCTTCGGGGAGGCGGGGGCCAACGTCCTGACTTTC. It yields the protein CASSFGEAGANVLTF.